Listed below are T cell receptor beta chains from one sample, sequenced in a study of OX40 agonist ivuxolimab in advanced cancers. TCRdb's copy holds only in-frame clones and misses some; the assay was immunoSEQ multiplex PCR. The profile shows more than 60,000 clones, 80% to 85% of them singletons. This specimen consisted of CD4+ or CD8+ T cells sorted from blood, obtained in a trial of the OX40 agonist ivuxolimab. Every receptor here comes from an adult with an advanced solid tumor such as melanoma, head and neck, liver or kidney cancer. CDR3s include the opening cysteine and the closing phenylalanine or tryptophan. D genes are given only for firm matches. A clone size is listed for some rows: how often the clone was seen (once, few, many), or a class if it is expanded.

clone_size j_call v_call cdr3_length d_call cdr3_aa cdr3_nt
NA TRBJ1-2 TRBV6-1 13 NA CASSESPNYGYTF TGTGCCAGCAGTGAATCCCCTAACTATGGCTACACCTTC
once TRBJ2-5 TRBV10-3 15 TRBD1 CAIGTGQGVQETQYF TGTGCCATCGGAACGGGACAGGGCGTCCAAGAGACCCAGTACTTC
NA TRBJ2-5 TRBV6-6 14 NA CASSYLMAQETQYF TGTGCCAGCAGTTACTTAATGGCGCAAGAGACCCAGTACTTC
NA TRBJ1-2 TRBV5-1 14 TRBD1 CASSLDGDSYGYTF TGCGCCAGCAGCTTGGACGGGGACAGCTATGGCTACACCTTC
NA TRBJ1-1 TRBV7-8 13 NA CASSPQGNTEAFF TGTGCCAGCAGCCCACAGGGTAACACTGAAGCTTTCTTT
NA TRBJ2-1 TRBV5-1 15 TRBD2 CASSSNPGLAVEQFF TGCGCCAGCAGCTCAAACCCGGGACTAGCAGTTGAGCAGTTCTTC
NA TRBJ1-2 TRBV5-4 14 NA CASSSAGPRYGYTF TGTGCCAGCAGCTCCGCCGGGCCCCGATATGGCTACACCTTC
NA TRBJ2-5 TRBV19 13 NA CASSINALETQYF TGTGCCAGTAGTATCAACGCATTAGAGACCCAGTACTTC
NA TRBJ1-5 TRBV6-1 14 TRBD1 CASSGGQGGQPQHF TGTGCCAGCAGTGGAGGACAGGGAGGACAGCCCCAGCATTTT
NA TRBJ2-7 TRBV6-5 13 NA CASSEALRYEQYF TGTGCCAGCAGTGAAGCGCTTCGATACGAGCAGTACTTC
NA TRBJ2-5 TRBV4-2 17 TRBD2 CASSQDLAGIYQETQYF TGTGCCAGCAGCCAAGATCTAGCGGGGATTTACCAAGAGACCCAGTACTTC
NA TRBJ2-5 TRBV25-1 16 NA CASSESGGRYQETQYF TGTGCCAGCAGTGAATCCGGGGGCAGGTACCAAGAGACCCAGTACTTC
NA TRBJ2-6 TRBV9 15 NA CASSVLTSGANVLTF TGTGCCAGCAGCGTCTTGACCTCTGGGGCCAACGTCCTGACTTTC
NA TRBJ1-1 TRBV19 14 NA CASDQGQNNAEAFF TGTGCCAGTGACCAGGGACAAAACAACGCTGAAGCTTTCTTT
NA TRBJ1-1 TRBV7-8 13 NA CASSPQLNTEAFF TGTGCCAGCAGCCCACAATTGAACACTGAAGCTTTCTTT
NA TRBJ1-1 TRBV19 16 TRBD1 CASSIGTGAMNTEAFF TGTGCCAGTAGTATAGGGACAGGGGCCATGAACACTGAAGCTTTCTTT
once TRBJ2-2 TRBV7-2 16 TRBD1 CASSQEGRGLSGELFF TGTGCCAGCAGCCAAGAGGGCAGGGGGCTATCCGGGGAGCTGTTTTTT
NA TRBJ2-1 TRBV15 13 NA CATSIGVYNEQFF TGTGCCACCAGCATCGGGGTCTACAATGAGCAGTTCTTC
NA TRBJ1-2 TRBV2 12 NA CASSAGVYGYTF TGTGCCAGCAGTGCCGGGGTTTACGGCTACACCTTC
NA TRBJ2-1 TRBV19 16 TRBD2 CASSSSLASRYNEQFF TGTGCCAGTAGTTCCTCACTAGCGAGCAGGTACAATGAGCAGTTCTTC
NA TRBJ1-2 TRBV5-4 11 NA CASSLNYGYTF TGTGCCAGCAGCTTGAACTATGGCTACACCTTC
NA TRBJ1-5 TRBV19 14 NA CASSSISASQPQHF TGTGCCAGTAGTTCCATATCGGCCAGTCAGCCCCAGCATTTT
NA TRBJ1-4 TRBV7-8 15 TRBD1 CASSGWDRLNEKLFF TGTGCCAGCAGCGGGTGGGACAGACTTAATGAAAAACTGTTTTTT
NA TRBJ2-5 TRBV20-1 11 NA CSARSYETQYF TGCAGTGCTCGGTCGTATGAGACCCAGTACTTC
NA TRBJ1-2 TRBV27 13 NA CASSFRGGYGYTF TGTGCCAGCAGTTTTCGGGGTGGCTATGGCTACACCTTC
NA TRBJ2-5 TRBV7-2 16 TRBD2 CASSSRTSGWGETQYF TGTGCCAGCAGCTCAAGGACTAGCGGCTGGGGGGAGACCCAGTACTTC
NA TRBJ2-4 TRBV11-2 16 NA CASSPDPRSVGNIQYF TGTGCCAGCAGCCCGGACCCCCGGTCGGTGGGGAACATTCAGTACTTC
NA TRBJ2-7 TRBV7-2 13 NA CASSSPDSYEQYF TGTGCCAGCAGCTCTCCCGACAGCTACGAGCAGTACTTC
NA TRBJ1-3 TRBV2 14 TRBD1 CASSRGPDGNTIYF TGTGCCAGCAGTAGGGGGCCCGACGGCAACACCATATATTTT
NA TRBJ2-5 TRBV9 14 NA CASSVSTGQETQYF TGTGCCAGCAGCGTTTCGACAGGCCAAGAGACCCAGTACTTC
NA TRBJ1-1 TRBV5-6 13 NA CASSLVGRIEAFF TGTGCCAGCAGCTTGGTCGGGCGTATTGAAGCTTTCTTT
NA TRBJ1-4 TRBV19 14 NA CASSRTVFNEKLFF TGTGCCAGTAGTCGGACTGTTTTTAATGAAAAACTGTTTTTT
NA TRBJ2-5 TRBV6-1 14 TRBD2 CASSSGGPQETQYF TGTGCCAGCAGCAGCGGGGGCCCCCAAGAGACCCAGTACTTC
NA TRBJ2-1 TRBV21-1 16 NA CASSYRGGAVYNEQFF TGTGCCAGCAGCTATCGCGGGGGGGCTGTATACAATGAGCAGTTCTTC
NA TRBJ2-5 TRBV7-7 13 NA CASSRGQGETQYF TGTGCTAGCAGCCGGGGGCAAGGCGAGACCCAGTACTTC
NA TRBJ1-2 TRBV5-1 14 TRBD1 CASSRPTRGHGYTF TGTGCCAGCAGCCGTCCTACCAGGGGGCATGGCTACACCTTC
NA TRBJ1-6 TRBV2 15 TRBD1 CASTRSGQGNSPLHF TGTGCCAGCACTCGGTCGGGACAGGGGAATTCACCCCTCCACTTT
once TRBJ1-2 TRBV28 14 NA CASSSGHINYGYTF TGTGCCAGCAGTTCCGGACATATAAACTATGGCTACACCTTC
NA TRBJ2-6 TRBV7-2 18 NA CASSARFSGGSGANVLTF TGTGCCAGCAGCGCTCGTTTTTCCGGGGGCTCTGGGGCCAACGTCCTGACTTTC
NA TRBJ2-5 TRBV5-4 14 NA CASSLAAGQETQYF TGTGCCAGCAGCTTGGCCGCGGGCCAAGAGACCCAGTACTTC
NA TRBJ1-4 TRBV4-2 15 NA CASSQDRGQNEKLFF TGTGCCAGCAGCCAAGATAGAGGGCAGAATGAAAAACTGTTTTTT
NA TRBJ2-3 TRBV5-1 12 TRBD1 CATRTGMDTQYF TGCGCCACGCGGACAGGGATGGATACGCAGTATTTT
NA TRBJ2-1 TRBV7-3 15 TRBD2 CASSSSGGSYNEQFF TGTGCCAGCAGCTCGAGCGGGGGATCATACAATGAGCAGTTCTTC
few TRBJ2-1 TRBV10-2 16 NA CASSEGQGAVYNEQFF TGCGCCAGCAGTGAAGGTCAAGGGGCAGTTTACAATGAGCAGTTCTTC
NA TRBJ2-1 TRBV4-2 14 NA CASSPPERPNEQFF TGTGCCAGCAGCCCCCCGGAGCGGCCCAATGAGCAGTTCTTC
NA TRBJ2-3 TRBV4-2 17 TRBD2 CASSQALASGDQDTQYF TGTGCCAGCAGCCAAGCTTTGGCTAGCGGGGACCAAGATACGCAGTATTTT
NA TRBJ2-1 TRBV4-3 13 TRBD2 CASSQDQTSEQFF TGCGCCAGCAGCCAAGATCAGACTAGCGAGCAGTTCTTC
NA TRBJ1-2 TRBV6-1 14 NA CASSSQGSNYGYTF TGTGCCAGCAGTTCACAGGGATCTAACTATGGCTACACCTTC
NA TRBJ1-5 TRBV28 16 TRBD1 CASSTNRQGANQPQHF TGTGCCAGCAGCACTAACAGACAGGGGGCAAATCAGCCCCAGCATTTT
NA TRBJ2-5 TRBV2 15 NA CASSARTGGYETQYF TGTGCCAGCAGTGCCCGGACGGGGGGCTATGAGACCCAGTACTTC
NA TRBJ2-3 TRBV5-4 15 TRBD2 CASSQTSASTDTQYF TGTGCCAGCAGCCAAACTAGCGCCTCCACAGATACGCAGTATTTT
NA TRBJ1-1 TRBV7-2 13 NA CASSLGRNTEAFF TGTGCCAGCAGCTTAGGCAGAAACACTGAAGCTTTCTTT
NA TRBJ1-5 TRBV6-1 15 TRBD1 CASRTQGQFNQPQHF TGTGCCAGCAGAACCCAGGGACAGTTCAATCAGCCCCAGCATTTT